These 27 T cell receptor beta chains share one sample of origin, sequenced in a study of radiotherapy plus CTLA-4 blockade in lung cancer. Some clones are missing from TCRdb's copy, which holds only in-frame ones; the method was immunoSEQ multiplex PCR. This repertoire shows over 85,000 clones, 70% to 90% found once; its top ten account for more than 4.5%. This specimen consisted of peripheral blood, obtained from a patient treated with radiotherapy plus ipilimumab. Source of these receptors: a human donor with non-small cell lung cancer that progressed on radiotherapy plus ipilimumab.

The chain employs TRBV29-1 and TRBJ1-5, with a weak D call TRBD1 (5 bases). CDR1 is SQVTM, CDR2 ANQGSEA, per germline. The V and J ends lost 4 bases and 3 bases respectively, with 10 bases between them. The CDR3 loop spans 13 amino acids. The CDR3 loop is CSVGEGINQPQHF. The CDR3 DNA sequence: TGCAGCGTTGGCGAGGGGATCAATCAGCCCCAGCATTTT.

This clone has just a few counts. V gene TRBV10-3 combines with J gene TRBJ2-7; 11 bases line up with TRBD2. The CDR3 spans 14 residues. V was pared by 5 bases and J by 2 bases, with 2 bases of the junction left unmatched. Germline CDR1 and CDR2: ENHRY and SYGVKD. The chain's CDR3 is CAISSSGRPYEQYF. In nucleotides, the CDR3 is TGTGCCATCAGTTCTAGCGGGAGGCCCTACGAGCAGTACTTC.

The V and J genes are TRBV19 and TRBJ1-2; D unresolved. The V and J ends lost 4 bases and 6 bases respectively, with 6 bases between them. This CDR3 has 11 amino acids. Germline CDR1 and CDR2: LNHDA and SQIVND (reference sequence). The CDR3 sequence: CASSRVDGYTF. The DNA for the CDR3 is TGTGCCAGTAGTAGGGTTGATGGCTACACCTTC.

This rearrangement joins TRBV7-6 to TRBJ1-5; D is possibly TRBD1 (6 bases). Germline assignment: CDR1 SGHVS and CDR2 FNYEAQ. The CDR3 contains 13 residues. The germline V and J ends were trimmed by 5 bases and 6 bases, with 11 bases remaining between them. This CDR3 is CASSSDRSQPQHF. The CDR3 DNA reads as TGTGCCAGCAGCAGCGACAGGAGTCAGCCCCAGCATTTT.

The chain carries TRBV19 and TRBJ2-1; 8 positions agree with TRBD2. The V gene end was trimmed by 7 bases and the J gene end by 7 bases; junction bases not matched to a gene: 3. CDR3 length: 12 amino acids. Germline CDR1 reads LNHDA; CDR2 reads SQIVND (reference sequence). The CDR3 reads CASNPGGNEQFF. The CDR3 coding sequence is TGTGCCAGTAACCCGGGAGGGAATGAGCAGTTCTTC.

The V call is TRBV25-1, the J call TRBJ2-5, with no clear D. From germline, CDR1 is MGHDK and CDR2 SYGVNS. Trimming took off 3 bases at V and 4 bases at J, with 9 bases between the two ends. The CDR3 totals 13 residues. The CDR3 DNA follows: TGTGCCAGCAGTGATGAGGTCCGAGAGACCCAGTACTTC. Its translation: CASSDEVRETQYF.

This clone was seen once. The CDR3 DNA sequence: TGCGCCAGCAGTGATACCGTTTCGTTGGAGACCCAGTACTTC. It translates to CASSDTVSLETQYF. The chain recombines TRBV10-2 with TRBJ2-5, with D unclear. Germline values: CDR1 WSHSY, CDR2 SAAADI. V lost 3 bases and J 5 bases, leaving 13 bases between the germline ends. The CDR3 covers 14 residues.

V gene TRBV11-2 combines with J gene TRBJ2-6; a possible D gene is TRBD2 (8 bases). V dropped 1 base and J dropped 3 bases, with 19 bases sitting between them. CDR3 length: 19 residues. The germline V gene has CDR1 SGHAT and CDR2 FQNNGV. The CDR3, as DNA: TGTGCCAGCAGCTTAGCGATATCAGGGGGACTAGGTGGGGCCAACGTCCTGACTTTC. It specifies CASSLAISGGLGGANVLTF. The variable domain in full, with the rest retrieved from reference TRBV11-2 and TRBJ2-6, is EAGVAQSPRYKIIEKRQSVAFWCNPISGHATLYWYQQILGQGPKLLIQFQNNGVVDDSQLPKDRFSAERLKGVDSTLKIQPAKLEDSAVYLCASSLAISGGLGGANVLTFGAGSRLTVL.

Notes on this clone: The CDR3 carries no conserved terminal phenylalanine or tryptophan, so it likely arises from a read error. This chain joins TRBV6-1 and TRBJ1-1; 7 nucleotides align to TRBD1. Germline trimming cut 1 base from V and 4 bases from J; bases unmatched to any gene: 6. CDR3 length equals 15 residues. In germline, CDR1 is MNHNS, CDR2 SASEGT. The DNA for the CDR3 is TGTGCCAGCAGTGAAGTAACAGGGGCGGTCACTGAAGCTTTCTCT. This gives the protein CASSEVTGAVTEAFS.

This chain uses TRBV18 with TRBJ2-7; 11 nucleotides align to TRBD2. Trimming at V came to 6 bases and at J to 3 bases, leaving 7 bases not matched to a gene. The CDR3 covers 15 residues. Germline CDR1 reads KGHSH; CDR2 reads LQKENI. Here the CDR3 reads CASSPTGTSGYEQYF. The CDR3 nucleotides are TGTGCCAGCTCGCCCACCGGGACTAGCGGCTACGAGCAGTACTTC. The entire variable domain, with the rest obtained from reference TRBV18 and TRBJ2-7, is as follows: NAGVMQNPRHLVRRRGQEARLRCSPMKGHSHVYWYRQLPEEGLKFMVYLQKENIIDESGMPKERFSAEFPKEGPSILRIQQVVRGDSAAYFCASSPTGTSGYEQYFGPGTRLTVT.

This clone occurred once. This chain uses TRBV7-8 with TRBJ2-5; 7 bases line up with TRBD2. The germline gives CDR1 SGHVS, CDR2 FQNEAQ. This CDR3 spans 15 amino acids. V dropped 2 bases and J dropped 3; count of bases not matched to a gene: 6. DNA for the CDR3: TGTGCCAGCAGCTTACTTCCCGGGAGGAAAGAGACCCAGTACTTC. The encoded protein is CASSLLPGRKETQYF. Drawing the rest from reference TRBV7-8 and TRBJ2-5, the complete variable domain is GAGVSQSPRYKVAKRGQDVALRCDPISGHVSLFWYQQALGQGPEFLTYFQNEAQLDKSGLPSDRFFAERPEGSVSTLKIQRTQQEDSAVYLCASSLLPGRKETQYFGPGTRLLVL.

V is TRBV5-1 and J is TRBJ2-7, with 9 bases aligning to TRBD1. Losses at the gene ends were 0 bases for V and 3 bases for J; bases not matched to a gene: 1. Germline assignment: CDR1 SGHRS and CDR2 YFSETQ. The CDR3 runs 14 residues. CDR3 amino acids: CASSLGGQGYEQYF. As DNA, the CDR3 is TGCGCCAGCAGCTTGGGGGGACAGGGCTACGAGCAGTACTTC.

This chain links TRBV29-1 with TRBJ2-1, with TRBD1 matching 9 bases. Germline trimming cut 7 bases from V and 7 bases from J; bases unmatched to any gene: 5. From germline, CDR1 is SQVTM and CDR2 ANQGSEA. CDR3 length: 12 amino acids. The CDR3 spells CSGDRERNEQFF. CDR3 DNA: TGCAGCGGGGACAGGGAACGGAATGAGCAGTTCTTC.

The V and J genes are TRBV7-8 and TRBJ2-3; possible D gene TRBD2, 6 bases. V lost 3 bases and J lost 5, with 12 bases in between. The CDR3 contains 14 residues. Germline-derived CDR1 and CDR2 are SGHVS and FQNEAQ. The CDR3 region is CASSFGTSRDTQYF. CDR3 nucleotide sequence: TGTGCCAGCAGCTTTGGGACTTCCCGAGATACGCAGTATTTT.

The gene calls are TRBV18 and TRBJ2-2; D remains unclear. The CDR3 runs to 14 residues. Per the germline V gene, CDR1 is KGHSH and CDR2 is LQKENI. V was shortened by 6 bases and J by 4 bases, with 12 bases between the two germline ends. This chain's CDR3 is CASSEQIATGELFF. CDR3 DNA sequence: TGTGCCAGCTCCGAACAAATAGCCACCGGGGAGCTGTTTTTT.

This rearrangement joins TRBV13 to TRBJ2-1; no definite D call. In germline, CDR1 is PRHDT, CDR2 FYEKMQ (reference sequence). This CDR3 contains 13 residues. V dropped 5 bases and J dropped 8 bases, with 13 bases sitting between them. The CDR3 nucleotides are TGTGCCAGCAGCGATAATAGTATCGATGAGCAGTTCTTC. Its protein is CASSDNSIDEQFF. Full variable domain (rest looked up from reference TRBV13 and TRBJ2-1): AAGVIQSPRHLIKEKRETATLKCYPIPRHDTVYWYQQGPGQDPQFLISFYEKMQSDKGSIPDRFSAQQFSDYHSELNMSSLELGDSALYFCASSDNSIDEQFFGPGTRLTVL.

The chain is built from TRBV4-2 and TRBJ1-1; D unclear. V was trimmed by 2 bases and J by 0 bases, leaving 13 bases between them. The CDR3 has 16 amino acids. CDR1 and CDR2 (germline): LGHNA, YNFKEQ. The CDR3 reads CASSQNPLGMNTEAFF. The CDR3 bases are TGTGCCAGCAGCCAAAACCCCTTGGGGATGAACACTGAAGCTTTCTTT.

The chain uses TRBV5-1 and TRBJ2-1; D not certain. CDR1 and CDR2 (germline): SGHRS, YFSETQ. Between the trimmed V and J ends, which lost 0 bases and 6 bases, there was a span of 4 bases. The CDR3 spans 12 residues. The CDR3 spells CASSLASNEQFF. Here the CDR3 DNA reads TGCGCCAGCAGCTTGGCGAGCAATGAGCAGTTCTTC.

Regarding this clone: Other DNA sequences in this sample translate to the same CDR3. V is TRBV7-9 and J is TRBJ1-1; maybe TRBD1 (5 bases). This CDR3 has 15 residues. V shed 2 bases and J shed 1 base, with 11 bases lying between them. The V gene's germline CDR1 is SEHNR and CDR2 FQNEAQ (reference sequence). The CDR3 spells CASSLPGLPNTEAFF. CDR3 nucleotide sequence: TGTGCCAGCAGCTTACCGGGGCTACCGAACACTGAAGCTTTCTTT.

A single count supports this clone. The chain recombines TRBV7-8 with TRBJ1-4; D not certain. There are 15 residues in the CDR3. Per germline, CDR1 SGHVS and CDR2 FQNEAQ. The ends were cut back, 5 bases at V and 6 bases at J, with 16 bases in the middle. The CDR3 bases are TGTGCCAGCAGCCCGACCGGCCATCCGGATGAAAAACTGTTTTTT. Translated, it gives CASSPTGHPDEKLFF.

The chain recombines TRBV5-1 with TRBJ2-7; D is uncertain. The CDR3 has 11 residues. The V end lost 4 bases, the J end lost 7 bases, and 9 bases lay between the germline ends. From germline, CDR1 is SGHRS and CDR2 YFSETQ. The CDR3 protein is CASSLTGEQYF. The CDR3 nucleotides read TGCGCCAGCAGCCTTACCGGGGAGCAGTACTTC.

V usage is TRBV30 and J usage is TRBJ1-2; no firm D call. The ends were cut back, 5 bases at V and 5 bases at J, with 12 bases in the middle. Germline V CDR1 and CDR2: GTSNPN, SVGIG (reference sequence). The CDR3 is 12 residues long. CDR3 nucleotide sequence: TGTGCCTGGTCGGGCATTACTTATGGCTACACCTTC. Amino acid sequence: CAWSGITYGYTF.

The genes are TRBV27 and TRBJ1-1, with D hard to call. This CDR3 contains 13 residues. The V and J ends lost 3 bases and 1 base respectively, with 6 bases between them. Germline V lookup: CDR1 MNHEY, CDR2 SMNVEV (reference sequence). CDR3 coding DNA: TGTGCCAGCAGTTTTAGGGCGAACACTGAAGCTTTCTTT. Translated, it gives CASSFRANTEAFF.

The chain uses TRBV14 and TRBJ2-3; TRBD2 might be the D (6 bases). CDR3 length: 17 residues. The germline V gene has CDR1 SGHDN and CDR2 FVKESK. Trimming stripped 4 bases from V and 0 bases from J, with 17 bases between. The CDR3 spells CASSPGPGTLSTDTQYF. The CDR3 DNA reads TGTGCCAGCAGCCCTGGACCCGGGACTCTAAGCACAGATACGCAGTATTTT.

This clone appeared a few times. This chain uses TRBV11-2 with TRBJ2-7; perhaps TRBD1 as D (5 bases). The germline V gene encodes CDR1 SGHAT and CDR2 FQNNGV. Deletions cut 0 bases from V and 0 bases from J, with 12 bases between. This CDR3 has 16 residues. CDR3 loop: CASSLDGPTASYEQYF. CDR3 DNA sequence: TGTGCCAGCAGCTTAGATGGTCCGACAGCCTCCTACGAGCAGTACTTC.

In this sample, this clone turned up a few times. This chain connects TRBV11-2 to TRBJ2-1, with D perhaps matching TRBD2 (6 bases). This CDR3 comprises 18 residues. Trimming stripped 3 bases from V and 1 base from J, with 19 bases between. CDR1 and CDR2 (germline): SGHAT, FQNNGV. The CDR3 spells CASSFFVYGAGSYNEQFF. The CDR3 DNA sequence: TGTGCCAGCAGCTTTTTTGTTTATGGAGCGGGTTCCTACAATGAGCAGTTCTTC.

The chain links TRBV5-4 to TRBJ2-3; TRBD1 or TRBD2 may be the D gene (6 bases each). The V gene's germline CDR1 is SGHNT and CDR2 YYREEE (reference sequence). The V end lost 1 base, the J end lost 0 bases, and 12 bases lay between the germline ends. The CDR3 spans 16 residues. The chain's CDR3 is CASSLTGAPSTDTQYF. The CDR3 DNA is TGTGCCAGCAGCTTGACGGGGGCACCTAGCACAGATACGCAGTATTTT.